These T cell receptor beta chains were read from a single sample in a study of control samples from healthy donors and cancer patients. Only in-frame clones appear in the TCRdb table, and some are missing; sequencing was by immunoSEQ multiplex PCR. The table lists roughly 200,000 clones, just under 95% of them singletons. The source material was blood. The receptors were sampled from a man aged 45 to 65 in good health. Each CDR3 is given with its conserved first and last residue. The order of the fields is D gene, J gene, clone size, V gene, CDR3 protein, CDR3 DNA. The D gene is left open where the match is weak. Clone size is given for some rows only: seen once, a few or many times, or a class if the clone is expanded.

>-|TRBJ1-2|-|TRBV12-3/TRBV12-4
CASSPLENYGYTF
TGTGCCAGCAGTCCCTTAGAGAACTATGGCTACACCTTC
>-|TRBJ2-7|-|TRBV3-1/TRBV3-2
CASSQEPPRGEQYF
TGTGCCAGCAGCCAAGAACCCCCACGGGGGGAGCAGTACTTC
>-|TRBJ1-1|-|TRBV19
CASKRGIQNTEAFF
TGTGCCAGTAAAAGGGGGATCCAAAACACTGAAGCTTTCTTT
>-|TRBJ2-3|once|TRBV5-6
CASSFRKVLGTDTQYF
TGTGCCAGCAGCTTTAGGAAAGTGCTAGGAACAGATACGCAGTATTTT
>-|TRBJ2-1|-|TRBV4-2
CASSQSAAEQFF
TGTGCCAGCAGCCAATCAGCAGCTGAGCAGTTCTTC
>TRBD1|TRBJ2-2|-|TRBV19
CASTLGGRGRANTGELFF
TGTGCCAGTACCCTGGGCGGCAGGGGGCGGGCGAACACCGGGGAGCTGTTTTTT
>-|TRBJ1-2|-|TRBV24-1
CATSRGTAPRGYTF
TGTGCCACCAGTAGGGGGACGGCCCCTCGGGGCTACACCTTC
>-|TRBJ1-5|-|TRBV12-3/TRBV12-4
CASSGTSGQPQHF
TGTGCCAGCAGCGGGACTTCAGGGCAGCCCCAGCATTTT
>-|TRBJ2-2|-|TRBV18
CASSNRDFQKPNTGELFF
TGTGCCAGCTCAAACCGGGACTTCCAAAAGCCGAACACCGGGGAGCTGTTTTTT
>-|TRBJ1-2|-|TRBV6-2/TRBV6-3
CASSYPSGGGYTF
TGTGCCAGCAGTTACCCCTCCGGTGGAGGCTACACCTTC
>TRBD1|TRBJ1-3|-|TRBV11-2
CASSFKGASGNTIYF
TGTGCCAGCAGCTTCAAGGGGGCCTCTGGAAACACCATATATTTT
>TRBD2|TRBJ2-1|-|TRBV7-2
CASSPRLAGGHEQFF
TGTGCCAGCAGCCCTAGACTAGCGGGGGGGCATGAGCAGTTCTTC
>-|TRBJ1-1|-|TRBV14
CASSPQVGFSEAFF
TGTGCCAGCAGCCCTCAAGTGGGCTTCTCTGAAGCTTTCTTT
>TRBD1|TRBJ1-6|-|TRBV7-6
CASSLRTGPNSPLHF
TGTGCCAGCAGCTTGAGGACAGGGCCCAATTCACCCCTCCACTTT
>-|TRBJ1-3|-|TRBV7-2
CASSSQGSGNTIYF
TGTGCCAGCAGTTCACAGGGTTCTGGAAACACCATATATTTT
>-|TRBJ2-5|-|TRBV5-1
CASSRAQRETQYF
TGCGCCAGCAGCCGAGCCCAAAGGGAGACCCAGTACTTC